This T cell receptor (beta chain) comes out of a study of T cell responses to AZD1222 COVID-19 vaccine. Doses given second, at about 4 or about 12 weeks, were pooled. V was cut by 4 bases and J by 4 bases, with 12 bases left in between. Germline assignment: CDR1 SGHKS and CDR2 YYEKEE (reference sequence). This CDR3 contains 14 residues. Profiled with immunoSEQ multiplex PCR; TCRdb holds only in-frame clones, not every one. This table has 110,000 to 150,000 clones, 88% appearing once. Findings of the study overall: In the spike-specific TCR repertoire, nearly half reportedly target unmutated variant regions.

Of note for this clone: Its antigen is unidentified.

The origin of this receptor is an adult who received the AZD1222 COVID-19 vaccine. The chain has TRBV5-5 and TRBJ1-5, with TRBD1 as a possible D gene (6 bases). Sequences were derived from peripheral blood, sampled 28 days after the second AZD1222 dose. The CDR3 protein is CASSNGQPNQPQHF. The CDR3 DNA sequence: TGTGCCAGCAGCAATGGACAGCCAAATCAGCCCCAGCATTTT.